This section outlines one T cell receptor (beta chain) sequence together with its context. The germline V gene has CDR1 SGHTA and CDR2 FQGNSA. Between the trimmed V and J ends, which lost 3 bases and 5 bases, there was a span of 10 bases. This CDR3 contains 13 residues. The data originate from a study of cytomegalovirus exposure and HLA in healthy donors. 60 Vbeta and 13 Jbeta primers were used in PCR. Assay used: immunoSEQ multiplex PCR; TCRdb lists only in-frame clones, some missing. The sample lists approximately 120,000 clones, 60% to 85% occurring once. The sample consisted of PBMCs. V gene TRBV7-2 combines with J gene TRBJ2-5; D is unclear. The receptor was isolated from a woman in her 40s in good health and CMV-seronegative. CDR3 DNA: TGTGCCAGCAGCTTCGAACTTCGGGAGACCCAGTACTTC. Translation gives CASSFELRETQYF.